The 26 T cell receptor beta chains below all came from one sample that was sequenced in a study of cytomegalovirus exposure and HLA in healthy donors. The data were produced by immunoSEQ multiplex PCR, yet TCRdb's version contains in-frame clones alone and is incomplete. The sample has 190,000 or so clones, about 80% seen once. Sequenced input: PBMCs. The receptors shown here come from a woman in her late teens or twenties in good health and CMV-seropositive.

The genes are TRBV2 and TRBJ2-3; possible D gene TRBD1, 5 bases. The germline V and J ends were trimmed by 6 bases and 14 bases, with 21 bases remaining between them. Per the germline V gene, CDR1 is SNHLY and CDR2 is FYNNEI. The CDR3 contains 13 residues. The CDR3 loop reads CASRPDSPRYLYF. Here the CDR3 DNA reads TGTGCCAGCAGACCCGACAGCCCCAGGTATCTGTATTTT.

The V call is TRBV2, the J call TRBJ2-4, with D uncertain. The V gene lost 0 bases and the J gene lost 0 bases, with 9 bases spanning the gap. Germline V CDR1 and CDR2: SNHLY, FYNNEI. This CDR3 is 16 amino acids long. CDR3 coding DNA: TGTGCCAGCAGTGAAGCTGTGACTCTAGCCAAAAACATTCAGTACTTC. Translated: CASSEAVTLAKNIQYF.

V gene TRBV2 combines with J gene TRBJ2-5; the match to TRBD2 covers 13 bases. V lost 6 bases to trimming and J lost 2 bases; unmatched junction nucleotides: 0. CDR3 size: 14 residues. Germline V lookup: CDR1 SNHLY, CDR2 FYNNEI. The CDR3, as DNA: TGTGCCAGCAGGGGACTAGCGGGGCAAGAGACCCAGTACTTC. Its translation: CASRGLAGQETQYF.

The V call is TRBV6-6, the J call TRBJ1-5; tentatively, D is TRBD1 (6 bases). CDR1 MNHNY and CDR2 SVGAGI come from the germline V gene (reference sequence). Trimming cost V 6 bases and J 4 bases, with 10 bases left between them. This CDR3 has 13 amino acids. CDR3 loop: CASRDSANQPQHF. The CDR3 DNA sequence: TGTGCCAGCAGGGACAGCGCAAATCAGCCCCAGCATTTT.

The gene calls are TRBV19 and TRBJ1-5, with a weak D call TRBD1 (5 bases). The CDR3 length is 14 residues. V gave up 4 bases and J gave up 0 bases, with 7 bases separating them. Germline V gives CDR1 LNHDA, CDR2 SQIVND (reference sequence). The chain's CDR3 is CASSRQYSNQPQHF. The CDR3 nucleotides are TGTGCCAGTAGTAGACAGTATAGCAATCAGCCCCAGCATTTT.

The chain couples TRBV9 to TRBJ2-7; TRBD2 is a possible D gene (5 bases). V dropped 2 bases and J dropped 0 bases, with 12 bases sitting between them. The CDR3 totals 15 residues. The germline V gene encodes CDR1 SGDLS and CDR2 YYNGEE. CDR3 protein: CASSVGVVGSYEQYF. DNA of the CDR3: TGTGCCAGCAGCGTGGGAGTAGTGGGCTCCTACGAGCAGTACTTC.

The chain combines TRBV2 with TRBJ2-7, with D tentatively TRBD2 (5 bases). The V gene lost 8 bases and the J gene lost 0 bases, with 8 bases spanning the gap. Germline V CDR1 and CDR2: SNHLY, FYNNEI. This CDR3 has 12 residues. The CDR3 sequence is CASAGLSYEQYF. The CDR3 bases are TGTGCCAGCGCAGGACTCTCCTACGAGCAGTACTTC.

This chain uses TRBV5-6 with TRBJ2-5; TRBD2 aligns across 10 bases. The germline CDR1 and CDR2 sequences are SGHDT and YYEEEE. The CDR3 consists of 16 residues. With 1 base clipped from V and 4 bases from J, the junction kept 7 bases outside the gene matches. Here the CDR3 DNA reads TGTGCCAGCAGCTTGCCAGGTAGCGGGGGGTTAGAGACCCAGTACTTC. It encodes CASSLPGSGGLETQYF.

The J gene is TRBJ2-5, the V gene TRBV5-1; D is perhaps TRBD2 (6 bases). Germline V lookup: CDR1 SGHRS, CDR2 YFSETQ. Trimming took 2 bases from V and 1 from J, leaving 12 bases between them. The CDR3 length is 15 residues. The CDR3 nucleotides read TGCGCCAGCAGCTTCGGCGGGGCGATCCAAGAGACCCAGTACTTC. It translates to CASSFGGAIQETQYF.

CDR3: CASSSDRGDRSANYGYTF. CDR3 nucleotides: TGTGCCAGCAGCTCCGACAGGGGCGACCGCTCCGCTAACTATGGCTACACCTTC. The chain joins TRBV7-3 to TRBJ1-2; 8 bases are shared with TRBD1. Germline CDR1 SGHTA, CDR2 FQGTGA. V lost 4 bases to trimming and J lost 0 bases; unmatched junction nucleotides: 13. This CDR3 is 18 amino acids long.

V usage is TRBV7-8 and J usage is TRBJ1-1; 9 nucleotides line up with TRBD1. The CDR3 sequence is 14 residues long. Germline lookup yields CDR1 SGHVS and CDR2 FQNEAQ. The ends lost 5 bases at V and 8 bases at J; junction bases unmatched: 9. CDR3: CASSPHRDRAEAFF. In DNA, the CDR3 is TGTGCCAGCAGCCCGCACCGGGACAGGGCAGAAGCTTTCTTT.

The chain recombines TRBV4-3 with TRBJ1-2; 7 bases are shared with TRBD1. Trimming cost V 0 bases and J 4 bases; bases outside gene matches: 5. Germline loops: CDR1 LGHNA, CDR2 YSLEER. The CDR3 is 15 residues long. CDR3 in amino acids: CASSQENRGRYGYTF. CDR3 coding DNA: TGCGCCAGCAGCCAAGAAAACAGGGGTCGCTATGGCTACACCTTC.

The chain has TRBV18 and TRBJ1-1; 11 bases agree with TRBD1. Looked up from germline, CDR1 is KGHSH and CDR2 is LQKENI. This CDR3 has 13 residues. Trimming cost V 0 bases and J 10 bases; bases outside gene matches: 1. The CDR3 region has the DNA TGTGCCAGCTCACCACCGGGACAGGGGGGAGCTTTCTTT. Translation gives CASSPPGQGGAFF.

J is TRBJ1-4 and V is TRBV7-6, with D hard to call. V was cut by 7 bases and J by 8 bases, with 14 bases left in between. The CDR3 is 13 residues long. Germline loops: CDR1 SGHVS, CDR2 FNYEAQ. CDR3 DNA: TGTGCCAGCAACCGGGAGTTGGGGGAAAAACTGTTTTTT. Its protein is CASNRELGEKLFF. Supplemented by reference TRBV7-6 and TRBJ1-4, the full variable domain reads GAGVSQSPRYKVTKRGQDVALRCDPISGHVSLYWYRQALGQGPEFLTYFNYEAQQDKSGLPNDRFSAERPEGSISTLTIQRTEQRDSAMYRCASNRELGEKLFFGSGTQLSVL.

The V call is TRBV7-9, the J call TRBJ1-1, with 7 bases matching TRBD1. This CDR3 comprises 16 residues. Germline V lookup: CDR1 SEHNR, CDR2 FQNEAQ (reference sequence). V was pared by 4 bases and J by 3 bases, with 11 bases of the junction left unmatched. The CDR3 reads CASSSTFLGTDTEAFF. CDR3 nucleotides: TGTGCCAGCAGCTCAACGTTTTTGGGGACAGACACTGAAGCTTTCTTT.

This chain links TRBV27 with TRBJ2-7; TRBD1 aligns across 11 bases. This CDR3 contains 17 residues. After removal of 4 bases from V and 5 bases from J, the junction contained 13 bases not matched to a gene. CDR1 MNHEY and CDR2 SMNVEV come from the germline V gene (reference sequence). CDR3 in DNA: TGTGCCAGCAGTTCCCTTCGGACAGGGGGCAACTTGGACGAGCAGTACTTC. Translation gives CASSSLRTGGNLDEQYF.

This clone was counted a few times. This chain uses TRBV2 with TRBJ1-3; possible D gene TRBD1, 6 bases. Germline CDR1 reads SNHLY; CDR2 reads FYNNEI. The CDR3 has 13 residues. Trimming left V 8 bases short and J 4 bases short, with 12 bases between. CDR3: CASGGDRGNTIYF. DNA of the CDR3: TGTGCCAGCGGAGGAGACAGGGGAAACACCATATATTTT.

This chain joins TRBV7-9 and TRBJ2-7; 7 bases line up with TRBD1. Germline CDR1 SEHNR, CDR2 FQNEAQ (reference sequence). The length of the CDR3 is 12 residues. Trimming cost V 4 bases and J 5 bases; bases outside gene matches: 2. CDR3 sequence: CASSSQGNEQYF. In nucleotides, the CDR3 is TGTGCCAGCAGCTCACAGGGGAACGAGCAGTACTTC.

The sample holds one count of this clone. The chain is built from TRBV5-1 and TRBJ1-2; 9 bases are a match to TRBD1. From germline, CDR1 is SGHRS and CDR2 YFSETQ. J gave up 8 bases and V 1 base, and 12 bases lay outside the gene matches. CDR3 size: 16 residues. CDR3 sequence reads: CASSLSPGQGRWGYTF. CDR3 bases: TGCGCCAGCAGCTTGTCTCCGGGACAGGGACGATGGGGCTACACCTTC.

The J gene is TRBJ2-5, the V gene TRBV6-5; maybe TRBD1 (6 bases). The CDR3 runs 12 residues. Germline lookup yields CDR1 MNHEY and CDR2 SVGAGI. Deletions cut 6 bases from V and 1 base from J, with 6 bases between. The CDR3 loop is CASRDSQETQYF. CDR3 nucleotide sequence: TGTGCCAGCAGGGACAGCCAAGAGACCCAGTACTTC.

This clone appeared a few times. V and J are TRBV2 and TRBJ1-6; D is possibly TRBD1 (6 bases). Germline CDR1 is SNHLY and CDR2 is FYNNEI. This CDR3 has 15 residues. V was trimmed by 6 bases and J by 8 bases, leaving 17 bases between them. DNA of the CDR3: TGTGCCAGCAGAACCAAAACAGGGCTGGATTCACCCCTCCACTTT. This encodes CASRTKTGLDSPLHF.

This clone came up once. The chain recombines TRBV4-1 with TRBJ2-2; TRBD2 matches 10 bases. The CDR3 loop spans 18 amino acids. V shed 2 bases, J shed 4 bases, and the junction held 10 bases outside the gene matches. Germline V gene data show CDR1 as MGHRA and CDR2 as YSYEKL. CDR3 in DNA: TGCGCCAGCAGCCAAAATCTGGGACTAGCGAAAACCACCGGGGAGCTGTTTTTT. Translation: CASSQNLGLAKTTGELFF.

The rearrangement joins TRBV4-2 to TRBJ1-3, with 7 nucleotides matching TRBD1. Germline V gene data show CDR1 as LGHNA and CDR2 as YNFKEQ. Trimming took 2 bases from V and 7 from J; bases not matched to a gene: 5. The CDR3 runs 14 residues. This CDR3 reads CASSQTGVQNTIYF. CDR3 coding DNA: TGTGCCAGCAGCCAAACAGGGGTACAGAACACCATATATTTT.

This clone was observed a few times. The chain couples TRBV6-4 to TRBJ2-5; D perhaps matches TRBD2 (5 bases). The CDR3 is 14 residues long. V shed 4 bases and J shed 5 bases, with 14 bases lying between them. CDR1 is MRHNA and CDR2 is SNTAGT in the germline V gene. The DNA for the CDR3 is TGTGCCAGCAGTGTTGAGGGCTCGTCGGAGACCCAGTACTTC. Translating gives CASSVEGSSETQYF.

A few counts support this clone. The chain joins TRBV2 to TRBJ1-2; D not resolved. Germline values: CDR1 SNHLY, CDR2 FYNNEI. The V end lost 4 bases, the J end lost 7 bases, and 16 bases lay between the germline ends. This CDR3 is 14 amino acids long. CDR3 DNA sequence: TGTGCCAGCAGTGGCTCAGTCCTTCCTGGTGGCTACACCTTC. This encodes CASSGSVLPGGYTF.

V and J are TRBV23-1 and TRBJ1-5; D is unclear. TRBV23-1 is an open reading frame, and its role is uncertain. The CDR3 contains 13 residues. Deletions cut 4 bases from V and 3 bases from J, with 7 bases between. The CDR3 reads CASSPLSNQPQHF. The CDR3 DNA is TGCGCCAGCAGTCCCCTTTCCAATCAGCCCCAGCATTTT.